This paragraph covers one TCR beta chain sequence. The V segment lost 4 bases and the J segment 7 bases; nucleotides outside the gene matches: 5. In germline, CDR1 is MGHRA, CDR2 YSYEKL. CDR3 length: 15 amino acids. This specimen belongs to a study of shared clonotypes between healthy human individuals. Naive CD8 isolation took CD45RO-negative cells positively selected for CCR7 and excluded terminally differentiated effector memory CD45RA+ cells. Assay used: immunoSEQ multiplex PCR; TCRdb lists only in-frame clones, some missing. The sample consists of roughly 2 million clones, about 95% of them appearing once.

Sequenced: naive CD8+ T cells sorted from blood. The TCR originated in a young man in good health. V usage is TRBV4-1 and J usage is TRBJ2-1; 12 bases fit TRBD2. CDR3 DNA: TGCGCCAGCAGCCTTCTAGCGGGAGGGCTGAATGAGCAGTTCTTC. Its protein is CASSLLAGGLNEQFF.